These 26 T cell receptor beta chains were all obtained from the same sample, sequenced in a study of blood T cell repertoires in COVID-19. Assay: immunoSEQ multiplex PCR; the TCRdb copy retains only in-frame clones and omits some. The sample lists about 64,000 clones, more than 75% occurring once. The source material was peripheral blood. The receptors were gathered from a man aged 55 to 70 with COVID-19, enrolled during active disease.

The V and J genes are TRBV4-1 and TRBJ1-6, with 10 bases that match TRBD1. The CDR3 is made up of 16 amino acids. V shed 0 bases and J 7 bases; nucleotides not matched to a gene: 3. CDR1 is MGHRA and CDR2 is YSYEKL in the germline V gene. CDR3 DNA sequence: TGCGCCAGCAGCCAAGAGTCGACAGGGGGCAATTCACCCCTCCACTTT. It translates to CASSQESTGGNSPLHF.

This clone appeared many times. This chain uses TRBV27 with TRBJ1-2; tentatively, D is TRBD1 (5 bases). From germline, CDR1 is MNHEY and CDR2 SMNVEV (reference sequence). V was pared by 3 bases and J by 3 bases, with 14 bases between. The CDR3 runs 15 residues. Here the CDR3 DNA reads TGTGCCAGCAGTTTTTTCGCCACAGGAGACTATGGCTACACCTTC. This translates into CASSFFATGDYGYTF.

There are a few counts of this clone. The chain uses TRBV4-1 and TRBJ2-2; 8 bases align to TRBD1. CDR1 is MGHRA and CDR2 is YSYEKL in the germline V gene. CDR3 size: 16 residues. The trim removed 0 bases at V and 7 bases at J, leaving 7 bases unmatched. DNA of the CDR3: TGCGCCAGCAGCCAAGAGGGACAGGCCCAGAGCGGGGAGCTGTTTTTT. This gives the protein CASSQEGQAQSGELFF.

This chain connects TRBV11-3 to TRBJ2-1; maybe TRBD1 (6 bases). This CDR3 spans 18 amino acids. Trimming pared 0 bases from V and 0 bases from J, leaving 15 bases between. Looked up from germline, CDR1 is SGHNT and CDR2 is YENEEA. The chain's CDR3 is CASSLDEGRGSSYNEQFF. CDR3 DNA sequence: TGTGCCAGCAGCTTAGATGAGGGCAGGGGAAGCTCCTACAATGAGCAGTTCTTC.

The chain carries TRBV24-1 and TRBJ2-3; D may be TRBD1 (5 bases). This CDR3 is built from 15 residues. V was cut by 1 base and J by 1 base, with 8 bases left in between. Germline assignment: CDR1 KGHDR and CDR2 SFDVKD. The CDR3, as DNA: TGTGCCACCAGTGATTTCCAAGGGGGCACAGATACGCAGTATTTT. Its translation is CATSDFQGGTDTQYF.

The chain combines TRBV6-5 with TRBJ2-5; TRBD1 matches at 7 bases. This CDR3 is 15 amino acids long. The V and J ends lost 6 bases and 2 bases, in that order; junction bases with no gene match: 9. Germline V lookup: CDR1 MNHEY, CDR2 SVGAGI. CDR3 protein: CASREIRDRQETQYF. CDR3 DNA: TGTGCCAGCAGAGAGATCCGGGACAGACAAGAGACCCAGTACTTC.

This clone was recorded only once. The rearrangement uses TRBV5-1 and TRBJ2-7; the D gene is possibly TRBD1 (6 bases). Looked up from germline, CDR1 is SGHRS and CDR2 is YFSETQ. This CDR3 spans 18 amino acids. V lost 3 bases to trimming and J lost 4 bases, with 26 bases between them. This chain's CDR3 is CASSSTQEPQGSVYEQYF. The CDR3 bases are TGCGCCAGCAGCTCAACCCAAGAGCCACAGGGCTCGGTGTACGAGCAGTACTTC.

The chain joins TRBV18 to TRBJ2-1, with 9 bases that match TRBD2. The CDR3 runs to 15 residues. V trimming: 3 bases; J trimming: 3 bases; junction bases outside the gene matches: 3. Germline CDR1 is KGHSH and CDR2 is LQKENI. This chain's CDR3 is CASSPLTSGYNEQFF. The CDR3 nucleotides read TGTGCCAGCTCACCTCTGACTAGCGGCTACAATGAGCAGTTCTTC.

The genes are TRBV6-6 and TRBJ1-6; maybe TRBD1 (5 bases). This CDR3 spans 16 amino acids. CDR1 MNHNY and CDR2 SVGAGI come from the germline V gene (reference sequence). Trimming shortened V by 0 bases and J by 7 bases, and 13 bases separated the two germline ends. CDR3 protein: CASSYSKTRENSPLHF. DNA for the CDR3: TGTGCCAGCAGTTACTCGAAAACCAGGGAAAATTCACCCCTCCACTTT.

The chain joins TRBV7-6 to TRBJ1-4; D is unclear. Germline lookup yields CDR1 SGHVS and CDR2 FNYEAQ. Between the trimmed V and J ends, which lost 6 bases and 0 bases, there was a span of 5 bases. The CDR3 has 13 amino acids. The CDR3 DNA reads TGTGCCAGCAGGCGGGCAACTAATGAAAAACTGTTTTTT. Translating it yields CASRRATNEKLFF.

The chain is built from TRBV20-1 and TRBJ2-1; 9 nucleotides align to TRBD2. The germline gives CDR1 DFQATT, CDR2 SNEGSKA (reference sequence). The CDR3 is 11 amino acids. Germline trimming cut 4 bases from V and 16 bases from J; bases unmatched to any gene: 8. CDR3 nucleotide sequence: TGCAGTGCTATTCTTGCGGGGGGGGAATTCTTC. Amino acids: CSAILAGGEFF.

The V gene is TRBV6-5, the J gene TRBJ1-1; tentatively, D is TRBD1 (5 bases). This CDR3 has 14 residues. CDR1 MNHEY and CDR2 SVGAGI come from the germline V gene. Trimming took off 2 bases at V and 3 bases at J, with 10 bases between the two ends. The CDR3 region has the DNA TGTGCCAGCAGTTACAAGGGAGGGGACACTGAAGCTTTCTTT. It encodes CASSYKGGDTEAFF.

The chain carries TRBV7-9 and TRBJ2-1, with a tentative D call TRBD2 (6 bases). The germline CDR1 and CDR2 sequences are SEHNR and FQNEAQ (reference sequence). Trimming cost V 5 bases and J 6 bases, with 17 bases left between them. CDR3 length equals 15 residues. The CDR3 here is CASSPRGSSANEQFF. The CDR3 region has the DNA TGTGCCAGCAGCCCCCGGGGTTCTAGCGCCAATGAGCAGTTCTTC.

Written as DNA, the CDR3 is TGTGCCAGCAGGCGCGGGGGGCCGGGGGAGACCCAGTACTTC. Translation gives CASRRGGPGETQYF. V is TRBV6-1 and J is TRBJ2-5; TRBD2 agrees at 8 bases. V dropped 6 bases and J dropped 5; count of bases not matched to a gene: 8. In germline, CDR1 is MNHNS, CDR2 SASEGT. The CDR3 extends over 14 amino acids.

The V call is TRBV30, the J call TRBJ2-6; D call uncertain. V was trimmed by 3 bases and J by 4 bases, leaving 4 bases between them. Germline values: CDR1 GTSNPN, CDR2 SVGIG (reference sequence). CDR3 length: 12 residues. The CDR3 DNA follows: TGTGCCTGGAGGGGCGGGGCCAACGTCCTGACTTTC. Protein product: CAWRGGANVLTF.

This clone was observed a handful of times. The chain carries TRBV9 and TRBJ1-1; D not certain. V lost 4 bases and J 3 bases, leaving 10 bases between the germline ends. In germline, CDR1 is SGDLS, CDR2 YYNGEE. This CDR3 is built from 13 residues. CDR3 protein: CASSSRSDTEAFF. In nucleotides, the CDR3 is TGTGCCAGCAGCTCCAGATCTGACACTGAAGCTTTCTTT.

V is TRBV5-1 and J is TRBJ1-1, with 8 bases fitting TRBD1. Looked up from germline, CDR1 is SGHRS and CDR2 is YFSETQ. V lost 4 bases, J lost 8 bases, and 10 bases stayed unmatched. The CDR3 runs 14 residues. The CDR3 here is CASSLRQGYFEAFF. CDR3 DNA sequence: TGCGCCAGCAGCCTCCGACAGGGGTACTTCGAAGCTTTCTTT.

The genes are TRBV6-1 and TRBJ1-5; D may be TRBD1 (5 bases). Deletions cut 3 bases from V and 4 bases from J, with 16 bases between. The CDR3 contains 16 residues. Germline V gene lookup returns CDR1 MNHNS and CDR2 SASEGT. DNA of the CDR3: TGTGCCAGCAGTGAGGGCTACCTAGACAGTAATCAGCCCCAGCATTTT. This gives the protein CASSEGYLDSNQPQHF.

The sample holds one count of this clone. This chain links TRBV18 with TRBJ1-1, with D maybe TRBD1 (6 bases). CDR3 size: 16 residues. Trimming shortened V by 4 bases and J by 0 bases, and 15 bases separated the two germline ends. Germline loops: CDR1 KGHSH, CDR2 LQKENI. In DNA, the CDR3 is TGTGCCAGCTCACGCACACAGGGAGCTCTGAACACTGAAGCTTTCTTT. It yields the protein CASSRTQGALNTEAFF.

This clone appeared a few times. V and J are TRBV21-1 and TRBJ2-7; the DNA was not used to check the table's D call, TRBD2. TRBV21-1 is recorded as a pseudogene. The CDR3 consists of 15 residues. The CDR3 protein is CASSTPGTKNGEQYF. The CDR3 DNA is TGTGCCAGCAGCACGCCCGGGACTAAAAACGGCGAGCAGTACTTC.

The rearrangement links TRBV10-2 to TRBJ2-5, with 7 bases identical to TRBD2. The germline gives CDR1 WSHSY, CDR2 SAAADI. CDR3 length: 12 amino acids. After removal of 6 bases from V and 5 bases from J, the junction contained 3 bases not matched to a gene. The CDR3 protein is CASSSSGETQYF. The CDR3, as DNA: TGCGCCAGCAGCAGTAGCGGGGAGACCCAGTACTTC.

On this clone itself: Other nucleotide sequences in the sample specify the same CDR3. This rearrangement joins TRBV5-6 to TRBJ2-1; a weak D match, TRBD2 (5 bases). The germline V gene has CDR1 SGHDT and CDR2 YYEEEE. The CDR3 runs to 11 residues. V dropped 4 bases and J dropped 6 bases, with 5 bases sitting between them. CDR3 sequence (DNA): TGTGCCAGCAGCAGCGGCAATGAGCAGTTCTTC. Its protein is CASSSGNEQFF.

This clone has only a few counts. The chain carries TRBV7-9 and TRBJ2-2; D uncertain. Germline V CDR1 and CDR2: SEHNR, FQNEAQ (reference sequence). V lost 6 bases and J lost 5, with 13 bases in between. CDR3 length equals 14 residues. This chain's CDR3 is CASSSKSLTGELFF. As DNA, the CDR3 is TGTGCCAGCAGTTCGAAGAGCTTAACCGGGGAGCTGTTTTTT.

V and J are TRBV2 and TRBJ2-2, with TRBD1 matching over 7 bases. Germline-derived CDR1 and CDR2 are SNHLY and FYNNEI. The CDR3 is 15 residues long. V was pared by 6 bases and J by 2 bases, with 6 bases of the junction left unmatched. Here the CDR3 reads CASSLRQGNTGELFF. The CDR3, as DNA: TGTGCCAGCAGCCTACGACAGGGAAACACCGGGGAGCTGTTTTTT.

This CDR3 is CASSFVDRTGNSPLHF. Here the CDR3 DNA reads TGTGCCAGCAGTTTCGTCGACAGGACCGGGAATTCACCCCTCCACTTT. The chain is built from TRBV28 and TRBJ1-6; possible D gene TRBD1, 6 bases. Trimming stripped 3 bases from V and 7 bases from J, with 16 bases between. Germline assignment: CDR1 MDHEN and CDR2 SYDVKM. The CDR3 is made up of 16 amino acids.

The rearrangement joins TRBV6-5 to TRBJ2-1, with a weak D call TRBD2 (6 bases). V was clipped by 6 bases and J by 2 bases, with 11 bases between them. This CDR3 is built from 14 residues. The germline V gene encodes CDR1 MNHEY and CDR2 SVGAGI. In DNA, the CDR3 is TGTGCCAGCAGCACAAGCGGGCCCTACAATGAGCAGTTCTTC. Its protein is CASSTSGPYNEQFF.